This entry concerns a single T cell receptor beta chain. No cognate antigen has been identified for it. One base away there is no much larger clone; base qualities are not given. Libraries were built with the immunoSEQ multiplex PCR assay. For the multiplex PCR, a mixture combining 60 forward primers for TCR Vbeta segments and 13 reverse primers for TCR Jbeta segments was used. Amplification of the CDR3 region of rearranged TCR beta genes was performed with a multiplex PCR assay on genomic DNA. Amplified TCR beta libraries were sequenced as 87-base-pair reads on the Illumina HiSeq System. The original methods were these. In a later analysis, tens of millions of unique TCR beta chains were counted across the roughly 610 repertoires, and roughly 9.9 million of these chains were shared by at least two donors. Raw reads were error-corrected and collapsed into unique sequences by a nearest-neighbor algorithm in which closely related sequences were merged to remove PCR and sequencing errors. Alignment of CDR3 sequences to IMGT reference sequences was used to assign V, D and J gene segments. For a sequence to be retained, at least a six-nucleotide match to both a V gene segment and a J gene segment was required. Rearrangements were called productive when the CDR3 lacked stop codons and stayed in frame with V and J; all others were non-productive. Following IMGT convention, CDR3 was defined as the stretch from the second conserved V-encoded cysteine up to the conserved J-encoded phenylalanine. The earlier analysis of roughly 590 of the donors excluded sequences that lacked an unambiguous match to a single V gene segment. An earlier analysis of a few hundred of the donors called V segments functional above 56.7% productive rearrangements and segregating when the between-donor standard deviation exceeded 5%. A statistical classification framework was built for diagnosing cytomegalovirus status from the catalog of TCR beta chain sequences. V and J gene assignment, in a later analysis, came from comparing TCR nucleotide sequences with IMGT/GENE-DB human TR gene sequences. The TCRdist pipeline was used in a later analysis to assign CDR3 sequences and most-parsimonious VDJ recombination scenarios. In a later analysis, each TCR beta chain was defined by its CDR3 amino acid sequence together with its V-gene family, and reads without a unique V-gene family were excluded. As a way to deal with suspected cross-contamination and a sequencing artifact, a later analysis dropped 640 or so nucleotide sequences that were highly shared and had low generation probability. In a later analysis, a clonal expansion index for each public chain was calculated from normalized within-repertoire ranks of inferred template counts. A later analysis computed generation probabilities with a VDJ recombination model fitted to out-of-frame rearrangements, and checked the results against IGoR. Hypergeometric tests were used in a later analysis to score TCR-TCR, TCR-HLA and TCR-CMV co-occurrence, with a repertoire-size bias correction applied to the TCR pairs. False discovery rates were estimated in a later analysis by permuting HLA or CMV assignments 20 times. In a later analysis, co-occurring TCRs were grouped using DBSCAN, and TCRdist sequence similarity was added for clustering within HLA-allele-positive subsets. Co-occurrence clustering excluded repertoires with fewer than 30,000 or more than 120,000 public chains, plus five with anomalous nucleotide sharing. The table comes from immuneACCESS by way of TCRdb, which keeps in-frame sequences with V and J called. Part of the clones is missing from these tables; in studies checked, under half for an unresolved V gene and the rest for unknown reasons. V and J calls and clone size come straight from that table; D and trimming were deduced from the DNA. Counted in this sample were 90,000 to 110,000 clones; 60% to 85% of them appeared once. Approximately 8.6% of the sample is held by the ten biggest clonotypes.

This sample is drawn from a study of cytomegalovirus exposure and HLA in healthy donors (dated by TCRdb to 2016 to 2017). For the study in its entirety: In an earlier analysis of under 600 of the donors, 250 to 350 Gb of sequence data and 95 million to 130 million unique TCR beta sequences from 150 million to 200 million T cells were reported. Every repertoire in the discovery cohort had been generated on one and the same sequencing platform. In addition to the first cohort of 650 to 800 subjects, a separate validation cohort of 120 different subjects was used. The study was designed to test whether signatures of past pathogen exposure could be identified by cataloging public T cell receptors. In an earlier analysis of a few hundred of the donors, high-throughput TCR beta sequencing was used to judge whether each TCR beta V gene segment behaved as functional or pseudogenic. About 300 gigabases of sequencing data and 80 million or so unique TCR sequences were included in an early release covering 500 to 750 HLA-typed donors. A few DR-DQ haplotypes were handled as single units for association and clustering because linkage in the cohort was strong. Among under 450 genotyped donors of the cohort, an average of approximately 230,000 unique TCR beta nucleotide sequences were sequenced per donor, about a sixth of them non-productive. HLA typing included class I and class II loci at four-digit resolution. To study patterns of TCR occurrence, a later analysis re-analyzed previously published TCR beta repertoires from several hundred donors and added high-resolution HLA genotyping. A later genetic analysis took genome-wide SNP genotypes for about three fifths of the 666 donors and used that subset as a discovery cohort. Donor age, sex, ethnicity and CMV serostatus were compiled together with the repertoire data. Rather than drawing on any new phenotypic data, the later analysis identified candidate immune exposures from TCR beta sequences and the way those sequences occurred across donors. The genetic ancestry cluster associated with self-reported Caucasian donors included about four fifths of the 300 to 400 genotyped donors. Typing coverage differed by locus: A, B, C, DRB1 and DQB1 were typed in roughly 620-640 donors, DQA1 in 522, DPA1 in 600 to 610, and DPB1 in around 490. To predict cytomegalovirus infection status, the study combined high-throughput TCR immunosequencing, statistical association of individual TCRs with disease status, and machine learning. The T cell repertoires of 666 subjects were profiled by immunosequencing and related to cytomegalovirus serostatus.

The germline V gene (reference sequence) yields SEHNR for CDR1 and FQNEAQ for CDR2. Taken from cysteine to phenylalanine, the CDR3 has 17 residues. The entry retains the CDR3 DNA only, 51 bases that are in frame from base 1. V and J are trimmed by 5 bases and 3 bases, and the gene matches miss 9 bases of the junction. The investigation overall reported the following: In a later analysis, the rate of TCR association differed among HLA loci, with DRB1 alleles having the most associated TCRs and HLA-C alleles having the fewest. A total of about 150 TCR beta chains were listed by the study as associated with cytomegalovirus. A further reported finding was that TCR beta sequences accurately predicted the HLA-A and HLA-B alleles for most subjects in the first cohort. Because the 87-base-pair reads could not distinguish some IMGT-functional V segments, including TRBV6-2 and TRBV6-3, those segments were excluded. The sequencing pipeline was judged likely to have produced a cluster of highly shared sequence variants as a technical artifact. Compared with the roughly 710-donor mean, donors in an Asian-associated ancestry cluster had fewer N-insertions in productive TCRs, according to a later genetic analysis. When HLA alleles, especially DR and DQ, strongly co-occurred, TCR associations were difficult to assign to individual alleles. The classifier was reported to diagnose cytomegalovirus status with high specificity and sensitivity in both the original cohort and the validation cohort. The authors suggested that the approach could potentially be extended to other disease states and immunological phenotypes. The earlier analysis of nearly 600 of the donors excluded approximately 17 rarely observed V segments, including chromosome 9 orphons, because counts were too low. Because some donors lacked HLA typing at each locus, the association tests relied only on the typed subset. Only TCR beta chains were sequenced in this cohort, and the absence of alpha or paired-chain data limited detectable features. In a later analysis, several top co-occurrence clusters were reported to appear linked to parvovirus B19, influenza, CMV and Epstein-Barr virus. In a later analysis, HLA-associated TCR beta chains were found to be more clonally expanded and to have lower generation probabilities than equally common non-associated chains. Most CMV-associated TCR beta chains appeared to be HLA-restricted in a later analysis, and the HLA associations seemed to be driven largely by CMV exposure. An association between a missense DCLRE1C variant and V-gene and J-gene trimming of TCR beta chains was found in a later genetic analysis and replicated in an independent cohort. Sequencing depth was assumed to be roughly uniform across donors in the presence/absence analyses, though that assumption may not hold. In a later analysis, 16,951 TCR beta sequences were associated with specific HLA alleles at a false discovery rate of 0.05. Correlated functional status among segregating V segments might reflect linkage disequilibrium, but an unknown experimental factor could not be ruled out. In an earlier analysis of about 550 of the donors, most TCR beta V segments were observed in productive rearrangements about 87% or about 30% of the time, broadly matching IMGT annotations. For the cohort, immune exposure information was limited to CMV serostatus. A few of the identified cytomegalovirus-associated TCR beta chains were confirmed in vitro to be specific for cytomegalovirus antigens. Across donors, most TCR sequences were observed very rarely, whereas some public TCRs were present in many individuals.

The cohort consisted of some 670 healthy bone marrow donors. Cohort members were all nominally healthy when sampled, although unrecorded immune exposures were likely present. The donor tested CMV seropositive, placing the donor among the 290 or so seropositive members of the cohort. Each donor provided a peripheral blood sample, and peripheral blood mononuclear cells were used for TCR beta sequencing. Genomic DNA extraction from the blood cell samples was performed with the Qiagen DNeasy Blood Extraction Kit. Here the chain combines TRBV7-9 and TRBJ1-4; the junction holds 10 bases that match TRBD1. Sequenced material: PBMCs. This receptor was taken from a woman aged 40 to 49 in good health and CMV-seropositive. The bases read TGTGCCAGCAGCCCGTGGACAGGGGGGACCTCTAATGAAAAACTGTTTTTT. It codes for CASSPWTGGTSNEKLFF.